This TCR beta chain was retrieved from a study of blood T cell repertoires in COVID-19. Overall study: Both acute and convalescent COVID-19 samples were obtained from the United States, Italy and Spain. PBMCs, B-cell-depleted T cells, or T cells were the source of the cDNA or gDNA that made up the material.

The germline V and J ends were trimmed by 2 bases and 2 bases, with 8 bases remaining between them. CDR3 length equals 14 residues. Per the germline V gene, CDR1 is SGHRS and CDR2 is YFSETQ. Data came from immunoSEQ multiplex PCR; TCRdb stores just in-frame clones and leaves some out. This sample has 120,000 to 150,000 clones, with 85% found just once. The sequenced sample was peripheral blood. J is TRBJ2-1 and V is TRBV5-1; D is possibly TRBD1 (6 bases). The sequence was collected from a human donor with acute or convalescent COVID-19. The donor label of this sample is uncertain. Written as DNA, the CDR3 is TGCGCCAGCAGCTTCAGGGGAACCTACAATGAGCAGTTCTTC. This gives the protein CASSFRGTYNEQFF.